This T cell receptor (beta chain) appears in the sequencing data of a study of shared clonotypes between healthy human individuals. Profiling relied on immunoSEQ multiplex PCR, and the TCRdb table lists in-frame clones only, not all of them. This sample carries 2 million to 2.5 million clones, 90% to 97% of them seen once, and the ten largest clones take roughly 0.13%. The ends lost 2 bases at V and 8 bases at J; junction bases unmatched: 13. CDR3 length: 17 residues. The germline gives CDR1 SGHTA, CDR2 FQGNSA. This TCR was sampled from a man younger than 35 in good health. The V gene is TRBV7-2, the J gene TRBJ2-1; 9 nucleotides match TRBD2. The sequencing input was naive CD4+ T cells sorted from blood. Subset of the sample: CD45RA+ positively selected. The chain's CDR3 is CASSLPSVAGGPDEQFF. The CDR3 coding sequence is TGTGCCAGCAGCTTACCTTCGGTGGCGGGAGGGCCGGATGAGCAGTTCTTC.